These 20 T cell receptor beta chains originate from one sample sequenced in a study of cytomegalovirus exposure and HLA in healthy donors. PCR amplification relied on 60 Vbeta primers (plus 13 Jbeta primers). Assay used: immunoSEQ multiplex PCR; TCRdb lists only in-frame clones, some missing. The table has about 82,000 clones, around 70% seen once; the top ten hold under 10%. The sequenced sample was PBMCs. Source of these receptors: a man aged 55 to 70 in good health and CMV-seronegative.

The table lists this clone with a count of one. The chain joins TRBV5-8 to TRBJ2-7; TRBD1 matches 9 bases. Germline V lookup: CDR1 SGHTS, CDR2 YDEGEE. V lost 4 bases to trimming and J lost 5 bases; unmatched junction nucleotides: 7. The CDR3 runs to 14 residues. CDR3 sequence: CASSRGTGLHEQYF. In nucleotides, the CDR3 is TGTGCCAGCAGCCGAGGGACAGGGCTCCACGAGCAGTACTTC.

The gene calls are TRBV28 and TRBJ1-4, with 9 bases that match TRBD1. The CDR3 is 15 residues long. V was pared by 7 bases and J by 8 bases, with 11 bases of the junction left unmatched. Germline V gene data show CDR1 as MDHEN and CDR2 as SYDVKM. CDR3 sequence: CASTLSGTGREKLFF. CDR3 nucleotide sequence: TGTGCCAGCACCCTAAGCGGGACAGGGCGGGAAAAACTGTTTTTT.

This clone was seen more than once but under ten times. The J gene is TRBJ2-7, the V gene TRBV29-1; tentatively, D is TRBD2 (6 bases). Between the trimmed V and J ends, which lost 4 bases and 4 bases, there was a span of 11 bases. Per germline, CDR1 SQVTM and CDR2 ANQGSEA. This CDR3 has 12 amino acids. In DNA, the CDR3 is TGCAGCGTTGCCGGGGGTCGATACGAGCAGTACTTC. It encodes CSVAGGRYEQYF.

The chain uses TRBV6-1 and TRBJ2-1; 8 positions match TRBD1. The CDR3 sequence is 15 residues long. Germline lookup yields CDR1 MNHNS and CDR2 SASEGT. V was pared by 3 bases and J by 3 bases, with 4 bases of the junction left unmatched. CDR3 sequence: CASSEGTGIYNEQFF. CDR3 nucleotide sequence: TGTGCCAGCAGTGAGGGGACAGGCATCTACAATGAGCAGTTCTTC.

The chain couples TRBV6-5 to TRBJ1-1; D unclear. There are 15 residues in the CDR3. CDR1 is MNHEY and CDR2 is SVGAGI in the germline V gene. V shed 0 bases and J shed 3 bases, with 11 bases lying between them. The CDR3 nucleotides read TGTGCCAGCAGTTACTCGACGGGGTTCGACACTGAAGCTTTCTTT. It encodes CASSYSTGFDTEAFF.

CDR3: CATSRDAGEAYEQYF. The CDR3 DNA sequence: TGTGCCACCAGCAGAGATGCGGGGGAAGCCTACGAGCAGTACTTC. The chain links TRBV15 to TRBJ2-7; 7 bases line up with TRBD2. Germline V gene sequence: CDR1 LNHNV, CDR2 YYDKDF (reference sequence). CDR3 size: 15 residues. Germline trimming cut 0 bases from V and 2 bases from J; bases unmatched to any gene: 4.

The chain recombines TRBV11-2 with TRBJ2-7, with unresolved D. CDR1 SGHAT and CDR2 FQNNGV come from the germline V gene. This CDR3 has 13 amino acids. V lost 0 bases, J lost 4 bases, and 7 bases lay in between. For the CDR3, the DNA is TGTGCCAGCAGCTTAGAAATCCCATACGAGCAGTACTTC. Translated: CASSLEIPYEQYF.

CDR3 nucleotides: TGTGCCAGCAGTTACTCGATACGGGTGGATACGCAGTATTTT. Amino acids: CASSYSIRVDTQYF. The chain is built from TRBV6-6 and TRBJ2-3; no definite D call. V was cut by 0 bases and J by 6 bases, with 10 bases left in between. This CDR3 has 14 amino acids. Germline V lookup: CDR1 MNHNY, CDR2 SVGAGI (reference sequence).

The rearrangement links TRBV10-1 to TRBJ2-7, with 10 nucleotides matching TRBD2. In germline, CDR1 is WNHNN, CDR2 SYGVQD (reference sequence). This CDR3 has 15 amino acids. Unmatched junction bases numbered 6, after V lost 3 bases and J lost 4 bases. The CDR3 sequence is CASSDRSSGSYEQYF. The CDR3 DNA sequence: TGCGCCAGCAGTGACCGGTCTAGCGGGAGTTACGAGCAGTACTTC.

The chain joins TRBV10-3 to TRBJ2-7; 8 bases fit TRBD2. CDR1 ENHRY and CDR2 SYGVKD come from the germline V gene. The V gene end was trimmed by 6 bases and the J gene end by 3 bases; junction bases not matched to a gene: 13. This CDR3 has 16 residues. The CDR3 DNA is TGTGCCATCAGGAAAGAGGCGGGGGGCCGGGACTACGAGCAGTACTTC. Translated, it gives CAIRKEAGGRDYEQYF.

This chain links TRBV9 with TRBJ2-3; 10 bases fit TRBD1. V gave up 3 bases and J gave up 1 base; unmatched junction bases: 8. This CDR3 is built from 17 residues. Germline lookup yields CDR1 SGDLS and CDR2 YYNGEE. For the CDR3, the DNA is TGTGCCAGCAGCGCAGAGCGACAGGGGGCAGGCACAGATACGCAGTATTTT. Its protein is CASSAERQGAGTDTQYF.

The chain recombines TRBV6-4 with TRBJ2-1, with TRBD1 identical over 7 bases. The CDR3 spans 15 residues. The germline CDR1 and CDR2 sequences are MRHNA and SNTAGT. V dropped 5 bases and J dropped 6; count of bases not matched to a gene: 10. This chain's CDR3 is CASSMTGIEPNEQFF. In DNA form, the CDR3 reads TGTGCCAGCAGTATGACAGGGATCGAACCCAATGAGCAGTTCTTC.

This clone was picked up a small number of times. CDR3 sequence: CSHRAQGGAKETQYF. DNA of the CDR3: TGCAGCCACCGGGCGCAGGGGGGAGCCAAGGAGACCCAGTACTTC. The chain carries TRBV29-1 and TRBJ2-5, with D possibly TRBD1 on 7 matching bases. The length of the CDR3 is 15 residues. Germline V lookup: CDR1 SQVTM, CDR2 ANQGSEA. The V and J ends lost 8 bases and 5 bases respectively, with 24 bases between them.

This clone has only a few counts. The chain combines TRBV9 with TRBJ1-4; the D gene is possibly TRBD1 (6 bases). V was pared by 4 bases and J by 0 bases, with 7 bases between. The CDR3 runs 14 residues. In germline, CDR1 is SGDLS, CDR2 YYNGEE. CDR3 nucleotides: TGTGCCAGCAGCCGGACAGCAACTAATGAAAAACTGTTTTTT. Its translation is CASSRTATNEKLFF.

This clone has a handful of counts. The rearrangement links TRBV6-1 to TRBJ2-1, with 11 bases that match TRBD2. The CDR3 totals 15 residues. The junction had 1 base not matched to a gene; V was cut back by 2 bases and J by 4 bases. CDR1 and CDR2 from the germline V gene are MNHNS and SASEGT. CDR3 region: CASSELAGGYNEQFF. The CDR3 DNA follows: TGTGCCAGCAGTGAATTAGCGGGAGGGTACAATGAGCAGTTCTTC.

The chain carries TRBV6-1 and TRBJ1-1, with 10 bases fitting TRBD1. The germline CDR1 and CDR2 sequences are MNHNS and SASEGT. The V segment lost 4 bases and the J segment 8 bases; nucleotides outside the gene matches: 4. The CDR3 totals 13 residues. CDR3 protein: CASSGDRGLEAFF. The CDR3 DNA follows: TGTGCCAGCAGTGGGGACAGGGGCCTAGAAGCTTTCTTT.

J is TRBJ2-5 and V is TRBV7-2, with a tentative D call TRBD2 (6 bases). The germline CDR1 and CDR2 sequences are SGHTA and FQGNSA. The V gene lost 7 bases and the J gene lost 2 bases, with 14 bases spanning the gap. This CDR3 is built from 14 residues. The CDR3 sequence is CASTTNGGQETQYF. The CDR3 bases are TGTGCCAGCACCACCAACGGGGGACAAGAGACCCAGTACTTC.

The chain uses TRBV7-9 and TRBJ2-2; 7 nucleotides line up with TRBD1. The CDR3 length is 17 residues. Germline-derived CDR1 and CDR2 are SEHNR and FQNEAQ (reference sequence). Unmatched junction bases numbered 7, after V lost 1 base and J lost 2 bases. The DNA of the CDR3 is TGTGCCAGCAGCTTAGTAGGGGGCGTTATTAACACCGGGGAGCTGTTTTTT. Its translation: CASSLVGGVINTGELFF. The whole variable domain, remainder taken from reference TRBV7-9 and TRBJ2-2, is DTGVSQNPRHKITKRGQNVTFRCDPISEHNRLYWYRQTLGQGPEFLTYFQNEAQLEKSRLLSDRFSAERPKGSFSTLEIQRTEQGDSAMYLCASSLVGGVINTGELFFGEGSRLTVL.

With regard to this clone: This sample also contains other DNA sequences that code for the same CDR3. The chain couples TRBV5-1 to TRBJ2-2, with 7 bases lining up with TRBD1. This CDR3 is built from 15 residues. CDR1 is SGHRS, CDR2 YFSETQ, per germline. Trimming cost V 0 bases and J 4 bases; bases outside gene matches: 3. DNA of the CDR3: TGCGCCAGCAGCTTGGAAACAGGGGTCACCGGGGAGCTGTTTTTT. This sequence encodes CASSLETGVTGELFF.

The genes are TRBV5-1 and TRBJ2-7; the D gene is possibly TRBD1 (6 bases). The CDR3 spans 16 residues. CDR1 and CDR2 from the germline V gene are SGHRS and YFSETQ. Trimming took off 0 bases at V and 0 bases at J, with 13 bases between the two ends. The CDR3 loop reads CASSLDPGDNSYEQYF. CDR3 DNA sequence: TGCGCCAGCAGCTTGGATCCTGGGGACAACTCCTACGAGCAGTACTTC.